This TCR beta chain was sequenced during a study of OX40 agonist ivuxolimab in advanced cancers. V lost 4 bases and J lost 2, with 8 bases in between. The V gene's germline CDR1 is SQVTM and CDR2 ANQGSEA. This CDR3 is built from 12 residues. Libraries were prepared by immunoSEQ multiplex PCR; TCRdb keeps only in-frame clonotypes and omits some of them. The table records approximately 35,000 clones, under 80% of them present only once. Concerning this clone itself: The antigen is undetermined.

A history of autoimmune disease or systemic immunosuppression excluded patients. Findings and limits, study-wide: Not determined was the antigen specificity of the expanded peripheral T cells.

V is TRBV29-1 and J is TRBJ1-2, with unresolved D. The receptor was derived from an adult with an advanced solid tumor such as melanoma, head and neck, liver or kidney cancer. Source: CD4+ or CD8+ T cells sorted from blood, taken in a trial of the OX40 agonist ivuxolimab. The chain's CDR3 is CSVVWTNYGYTF. CDR3 in DNA: TGCAGCGTTGTGTGGACCAACTATGGCTACACCTTC.